This TCR beta chain was profiled in a study of T cell responses to AZD1222 COVID-19 vaccine. General study findings and limits: Close to half of all spike-specific TCRs reportedly target regions of the variants that are unmutated. Donor demographics were predominantly white British with a female majority; clonal diversity may be underestimated. Dominant at 160-218 and 743-854, vaccine-associated CD4 TCRs also spanned spike. Baseline serostatus was positive in only a handful of AZD1222 recipients.

This clone was recorded a few times. Antigen specificity is unknown. The table came from immunoSEQ multiplex PCR; TCRdb's copy has only in-frame clones and leaves some out. The table lists roughly 50,000 clones, just over 85% of them singletons, with less than 7% in the top ten. The TCR was taken from an adult who received the AZD1222 COVID-19 vaccine. This specimen was peripheral blood, taken 28 days after the second AZD1222 dose.

The CDR3 spells CASSLRDRPQETQYF. In DNA form, the CDR3 reads TGTGCCAGCAGCCTCCGGGACAGACCTCAAGAGACCCAGTACTTC. The chain recombines TRBV9 with TRBJ2-5, with 7 bases aligning to TRBD1. Germline CDR1 SGDLS, CDR2 YYNGEE. V lost 4 bases, J lost 2 bases, and 8 bases stayed unmatched. This CDR3 has 15 amino acids.